The subject of this entry is one TCR beta chain. Germline CDR1 MNHEY, CDR2 SMNVEV (reference sequence). This CDR3 has 13 residues. The ends were cut back, 3 bases at V and 5 bases at J, with 10 bases in the middle. A quantity of about 0.45 to 1 ug RNA underwent reverse transcription using random hexamers. TCRdb processed the immunoSEQ multiplex PCR reads anew with MiXCR; each CDR3 protein has one entry. Of about 140,000 distinct CDR3 sequences in the sample, about 95% were seen once. This sample was included in a study of CD8 T cells in Susac syndrome. V usage is TRBV27 and J usage is TRBJ2-5, with D perhaps TRBD1 (6 bases). The sample was CD4+ T cells from PBMCs. The receptor's source is a human donor with Susac syndrome. The CDR3 here is CASSFRGGETQYF. The CDR3 nucleotides read TGTGCCAGCAGTTTCAGGGGCGGCGAGACCCAGTACTTC.